This section outlines one T cell receptor beta chain sequence together with its context. Antigen specificity is unknown. Trimming stripped 6 bases from V and 10 bases from J, with 13 bases between. The CDR3 consists of 13 residues. This sample was included in a study of T cell repertoires in cytomegalovirus infection. Study-wide context: Based on public TCR beta signatures, there were indications of CMV infection and of a matching HLA type.

TCRdb passed the reads through MiXCR, listing each CDR3 protein once. The sample holds approximately 630,000 distinct CDR3 sequences, roughly 26% seen once. Notes on the study in general: Summed public TCR beta family frequency identified CMV carriers bearing the relevant HLA. Clonotype analysis showed dominance of the ex vivo response by HLA-C-restricted CMV-specific TCR beta clonotypes.

This TCR came from a human donor in good health (CMV status not recorded). Some clones in this sample may be carry-over from other donors' samples. V usage is TRBV12-3 or TRBV12-4 and J usage is TRBJ1-6; D not certain. The sequencing sample was made of CD8+ T cells from PBMCs. The CDR3 DNA follows: TGTGCCAGCAGGCCCGCCGGTGGGTCACCCCTCCACTTT. It translates to CASRPAGGSPLHF.